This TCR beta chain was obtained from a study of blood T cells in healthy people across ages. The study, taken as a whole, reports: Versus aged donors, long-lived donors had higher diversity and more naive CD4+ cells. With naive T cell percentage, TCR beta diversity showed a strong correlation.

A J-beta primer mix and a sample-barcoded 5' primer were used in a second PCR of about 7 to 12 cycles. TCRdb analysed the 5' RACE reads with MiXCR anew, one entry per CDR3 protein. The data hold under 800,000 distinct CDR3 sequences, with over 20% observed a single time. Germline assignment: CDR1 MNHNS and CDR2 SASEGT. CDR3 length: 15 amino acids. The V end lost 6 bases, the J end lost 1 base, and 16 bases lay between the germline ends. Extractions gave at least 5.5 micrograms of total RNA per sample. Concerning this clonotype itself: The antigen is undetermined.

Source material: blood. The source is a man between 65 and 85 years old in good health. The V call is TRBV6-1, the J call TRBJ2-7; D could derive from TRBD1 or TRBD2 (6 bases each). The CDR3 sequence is CASRDAGGRSYEQYF. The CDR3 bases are TGTGCCAGCAGAGACGCCGGGGGCAGGTCCTACGAGCAGTACTTC.